This TCR beta chain stems from a study of T-cell memory formation after mild COVID-19. TCRdb itself ran the 5' RACE reads through MiXCR, one entry per CDR3 protein. The table records 530,000 or so distinct CDR3 sequences, 17% of them present only once. To note about this clonotype: Its cognate antigen is unknown.

Study findings and constraints: Some clones that responded turned up in pre-infection memory, which suggests that cross-reactive memory joined in.

Sequencing used PBMCs or a T cell subset sorted from them (not recorded which). The clonotype was recovered from an adult woman who had mild COVID-19 (a few samples of this study predate the infection). Cell type and time point are not known.

The CDR3 DNA follows: TGTGCCAGCAGTCTTGGGACAGCTCCAACCTATGGCTACACCTTC. It is translated as CASSLGTAPTYGYTF. The rearrangement joins TRBV12-3 or TRBV12-4 to TRBJ1-2; 7 bases line up with TRBD1. The CDR3 loop spans 15 amino acids. After removal of 5 bases from V and 4 bases from J, the junction contained 10 bases not matched to a gene.